The T cell receptor beta chain under discussion was sequenced for a study of beta chain features in type 1 diabetes. Whole-study context: Age, gender and cell yields were similar between patients and healthy donors. All of the samples together had around 110,000,000 sorted cells examined. General study points: PCR could preferentially amplify shorter templates, alike in patients and controls.

This clone appeared a few times. Its target is not known. Expressed TCRB transcripts were sequenced, since all the RNA that had been isolated was reverse transcribed. TCRdb's table, derived via immunoSEQ multiplex PCR, lists solely in-frame clones and lacks some. Here the sample spans a few hundred thousand clones, around 15% being singletons. Sequencing used naive CD4+ T cells from blood. This receptor was taken from a woman aged 18-30 years in good health.

The CDR3 DNA is TGCAGCGTCACTACTAGCAGCGGAAGAATTGGCTACACCTTC. It specifies CSVTTSSGRIGYTF. The rearrangement links TRBV29-1 to TRBJ1-2; D uncertain. This CDR3 has 14 residues. The germline V gene has CDR1 SQVTM and CDR2 ANQGSEA. V was clipped by 6 bases and J by 7 bases, with 21 bases between them.